This record covers a single TCR beta chain. This clonotype was recorded at least ten times. Its binding antigen is unknown. Base quality data are lacking; no much larger clone is found one base away. The data derive from a study of T-cell reconstitution after alpha-beta-depleted transplantation in children (dated by TCRdb to about 2016). For the wider study: Using TCR repertoire profiling, the study quantitatively followed how T-cell immune reconstitution unfolded in children after TCRalphabeta/CD19-depleted allogeneic hematopoietic cell transplantation.

The label giving this sample's treatment or condition can be read as: allogeneic hematopoietic cell transplantation with graft depleted of TCRalphabeta T cells and CD19 B cells. Transplant recipients were children who received TCRalphabeta/CD19-depleted allogeneic hematopoietic cell grafts. What the study reported, not specific to this receptor: The apparently early alphabetaT-cell count recovery about two months after transplant was reportedly dependent on only several hundred rapidly expanded clones derived from non-depleted graft cells. In some patients, the high TCRbeta diversity seen at day 60 was put down to recipient T cells and intrathymic progenitors that had survived conditioning. Hyperexpanded clone frequencies declined over subsequent months; after one year, T-cell counts and TCRbeta diversity were mostly attributed to newly produced T cells.

Clipping removes 0 bases from V and 5 bases from J, with 12 as the unmatched junction base count. The CDR3 starts with the cysteine, ends with the phenylalanine, and has 16 residues. The entry retains the CDR3 DNA only, 48 bases that are in frame from base 1. Via the germline V gene, CDR1 is SQVTM and CDR2 ANQGSEA. Receptor libraries were prepared by PCR. The reads were generated on an Illumina HiSeq 2500. TCR libraries were prepared with molecular barcoding, using unique molecular identifiers to normalize TCRbeta repertoire quantification. TCRdb took the public reads, trimmed them with fastp at Q25, ran MiXCR for clone calling and kept in-frame beta chains. Identical CDR3 protein sequences are pooled into one entry, listed with their most common genes and DNA. The sample table shows about 240,000 distinct CDR3 sequences, and more than 20% are seen once. Roughly 2.7% of the sample goes to the ten largest clones.

Rearrangement joined TRBV29-1 to TRBJ2-5, and 7 junctional nucleotides match TRBD1. The TCR originated in a girl aged 2 to 9 with Fanconi anemia, due to receive a stem cell transplant. The source was PBMCs, collected before TCRalphabeta/CD19-depleted stem cell transplant. DNA sequence: TGCAGCGTTGAAGATCACCCGACAGGGATCTTGGAGACCCAGTACTTC. Its protein reads: CSVEDHPTGILETQYF.